The 16 T cell receptor beta chains listed next were all sequenced from one sample in a study of blood T cell repertoires in COVID-19. Generated by immunoSEQ multiplex PCR, the TCRdb table keeps only in-frame clones and is missing some. The data hold roughly 450,000 clones, with roughly 88% observed a single time. The sequencing sample was made of PBMCs or T cells enriched from blood (not recorded which). The receptors come from a man between 18 and 29 years old who had recovered from COVID-19.

This clone occurred a few times. The genes are TRBV11-3 and TRBJ1-2, with 7 bases that match TRBD1. In germline, CDR1 is SGHNT, CDR2 YENEEA. V shed 0 bases and J 4 bases; nucleotides not matched to a gene: 5. The CDR3 is made up of 15 amino acids. CDR3 coding DNA: TGTGCCAGCAGCTTAGACGGGACAGCAGCCTATGGCTACACCTTC. It codes for CASSLDGTAAYGYTF.

The chain uses TRBV7-8 and TRBJ1-2; D uncertain. The CDR3 length is 14 residues. The germline V gene has CDR1 SGHVS and CDR2 FQNEAQ. The V end lost 1 base, the J end lost 3 bases, and 9 bases lay between the germline ends. In DNA form, the CDR3 reads TGTGCCAGCAGCTTAGACGGGATAGACTATGGCTACACCTTC. Amino acids: CASSLDGIDYGYTF.

Turning to this clone: Other nucleotide sequences from this sample produce the same CDR3. The rearrangement links TRBV19 to TRBJ2-2; 10 bases agree with TRBD1. The germline CDR1 and CDR2 sequences are LNHDA and SQIVND (reference sequence). Trimming at V came to 5 bases and at J to 6 bases, leaving 3 bases not matched to a gene. The CDR3 contains 14 residues. CDR3 nucleotides: TGTGCCAGTAGTTGGGGACAGGGGTCCGGGGAGCTGTTTTTT. It is translated as CASSWGQGSGELFF.

The CDR3 nucleotides read TGTGCCAGCAGCCCTGAAAACTTGGTCCCAACTAATGAAAAACTGTTTTTT. Translating gives CASSPENLVPTNEKLFF. The rearrangement joins TRBV3-1 (or the pseudogene TRBV3-2) to TRBJ1-4; D is unclear. The CDR3 spans 17 residues. Trimming left V 4 bases short and J 0 bases short, with 15 bases between. Germline-derived CDR1 and CDR2 are LGHDT and YNNKEL (reference sequence).

The chain employs TRBV30 and TRBJ1-4; 10 bases match TRBD1. CDR1 and CDR2 (germline): GTSNPN, SVGIG (reference sequence). J lost 16 bases, V lost 2 bases, and 4 bases had no gene match. The CDR3 covers 11 residues. In nucleotides, the CDR3 is TGTGCCTGGAGTATCCGGGACAGGGGGTTTTTT. Residues: CAWSIRDRGFF.

J is TRBJ1-6 and V is TRBV11-2; TRBD1 might be the D (5 bases). Germline V lookup: CDR1 SGHAT, CDR2 FQNNGV. Trimming left V 4 bases short and J 6 bases short, with 16 bases between. This CDR3 contains 16 residues. Here the CDR3 reads CASSSNERGGNSPLHF. CDR3 coding DNA: TGTGCCAGCAGCTCAAACGAACGCGGGGGTAATTCACCCCTCCACTTT. Looking up the rest from reference TRBV11-2 and TRBJ1-6 gives the full variable domain: EAGVAQSPRYKIIEKRQSVAFWCNPISGHATLYWYQQILGQGPKLLIQFQNNGVVDDSQLPKDRFSAERLKGVDSTLKIQPAKLEDSAVYLCASSSNERGGNSPLHFGNGTRLTVT.

This chain uses TRBV30 with TRBJ1-2; D unresolved. This CDR3 is built from 12 residues. The V gene lost 3 bases and the J gene lost 2 bases, with 7 bases spanning the gap. CDR1 and CDR2 from the germline V gene are GTSNPN and SVGIG (reference sequence). Here the CDR3 DNA reads TGTGCCTGGAGCGTACGGAACTATGGCTACACCTTC. This sequence encodes CAWSVRNYGYTF.

The rearrangement joins TRBV12-3 or TRBV12-4 to TRBJ2-2; D is unclear. The ends were cut back, 6 bases at V and 2 bases at J, with 7 bases in the middle. CDR3 size: 13 residues. The chain's CDR3 is CASSPFNTGELFF. CDR3 nucleotide sequence: TGTGCCAGCAGCCCCTTTAACACCGGGGAGCTGTTTTTT.

V gene TRBV10-1 combines with J gene TRBJ1-1, with D unclear. V was pared by 3 bases and J by 5 bases, with 13 bases between. CDR3 length: 14 amino acids. The V gene's germline CDR1 is WNHNN and CDR2 SYGVQD (reference sequence). The CDR3 sequence is CASSEFVGRTEAFF. In DNA, the CDR3 is TGCGCCAGCAGTGAATTTGTCGGGAGGACTGAAGCTTTCTTT.

V is TRBV19 and J is TRBJ1-1; D is possibly TRBD1 (5 bases). The ends were cut back, 8 bases at V and 4 bases at J, with 14 bases in the middle. The CDR3 length is 13 residues. The germline V gene encodes CDR1 LNHDA and CDR2 SQIVND (reference sequence). CDR3 DNA sequence: TGTGCCAGTGGATCCGGGGGGAGCACTGAAGCTTTCTTT. Amino acid sequence: CASGSGGSTEAFF.

This chain links TRBV6-5 with TRBJ1-6, with a tentative D call TRBD1 (5 bases). V dropped 7 bases and J dropped 5 bases, with 9 bases sitting between them. The CDR3 runs 13 residues. The germline V gene has CDR1 MNHEY and CDR2 SVGAGI. The DNA for the CDR3 is TGTGCCAGCACACGGGGGGATAATTCACCCCTCCACTTT. Its protein is CASTRGDNSPLHF.

This CDR3 reads CASSESIQGGTEAFF. The CDR3, as DNA: TGCGCCAGCAGTGAGTCGATCCAGGGAGGGACTGAAGCTTTCTTT. V is TRBV10-2 and J is TRBJ1-1; D might be TRBD1 (5 bases). Germline V gives CDR1 WSHSY, CDR2 SAAADI. V shed 0 bases and J shed 5 bases, with 13 bases lying between them. CDR3 length equals 15 residues.

This clone appeared once. The chain has TRBV19 and TRBJ2-6, with D possibly TRBD1 on 5 matching bases. Per germline, CDR1 LNHDA and CDR2 SQIVND (reference sequence). The CDR3 totals 16 residues. The V and J ends lost 6 bases and 4 bases respectively, with 16 bases between them. CDR3 residues: CASRLPQASGANVLTF. The DNA for the CDR3 is TGTGCCAGTAGGTTGCCACAGGCCTCGGGGGCCAACGTCCTGACTTTC.

The CDR3 bases are TGTGCCATCAGTGAGGGGAGGTCTGAGTCTGGAAACACCATATATTTT. Translated: CAISEGRSESGNTIYF. The genes are TRBV10-3 and TRBJ1-3; the D is unclear. Looked up from germline, CDR1 is ENHRY and CDR2 is SYGVKD. V dropped 2 bases and J dropped 1 base, with 12 bases sitting between them. The CDR3 totals 16 residues.

J is TRBJ1-2 and V is TRBV5-1; D not resolved. There are 15 residues in the CDR3. Germline values: CDR1 SGHRS, CDR2 YFSETQ. V was cut by 1 base and J by 6 bases, with 16 bases left in between. CDR3 coding DNA: TGCGCCAGCAGCTTGTGGGAGCGCAGGTCAGATGGCTACACCTTC. Its translation is CASSLWERRSDGYTF.

This rearrangement joins TRBV5-1 to TRBJ2-2; unclear D gene. This CDR3 has 14 residues. CDR1 SGHRS and CDR2 YFSETQ come from the germline V gene. The V end lost 0 bases, the J end lost 7 bases, and 10 bases lay between the germline ends. This chain's CDR3 is CASSLDPAGGELFF. CDR3 in DNA: TGCGCCAGCAGCTTGGACCCGGCAGGCGGGGAGCTGTTTTTT.